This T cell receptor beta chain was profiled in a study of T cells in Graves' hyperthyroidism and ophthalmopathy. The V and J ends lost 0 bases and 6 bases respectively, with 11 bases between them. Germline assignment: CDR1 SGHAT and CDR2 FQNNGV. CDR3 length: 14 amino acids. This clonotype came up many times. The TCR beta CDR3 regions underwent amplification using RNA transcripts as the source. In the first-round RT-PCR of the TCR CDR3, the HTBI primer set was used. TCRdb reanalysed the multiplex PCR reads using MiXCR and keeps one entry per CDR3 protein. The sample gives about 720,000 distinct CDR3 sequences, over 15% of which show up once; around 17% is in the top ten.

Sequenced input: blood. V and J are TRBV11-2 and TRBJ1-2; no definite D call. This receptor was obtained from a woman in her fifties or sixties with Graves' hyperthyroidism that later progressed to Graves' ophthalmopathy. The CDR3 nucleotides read TGTGCCAGCAGCTTAGATCGAACGGCACATGGCTACACCTTC. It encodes CASSLDRTAHGYTF. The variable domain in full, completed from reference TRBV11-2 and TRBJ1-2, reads EAGVAQSPRYKIIEKRQSVAFWCNPISGHATLYWYQQILGQGPKLLIQFQNNGVVDDSQLPKDRFSAERLKGVDSTLKIQPAKLEDSAVYLCASSLDRTAHGYTFGSGTRLTVV.